This T cell receptor beta chain was identified during a study of cytomegalovirus exposure and HLA in healthy donors. 13 Jbeta primers and 60 Vbeta primers were used for the PCR. The assay was immunoSEQ multiplex PCR, and TCRdb's table has in-frame clones only and misses some. The table records some 130,000 clones, approximately 71% of them present only once. Study observations and caveats: The study flagged approximately 180 TCR beta chains as cytomegalovirus-associated.

With respect to this clone: Its antigen remains unidentified.

The V and J ends lost 4 bases and 0 bases, in that order; junction bases with no gene match: 2. The length of the CDR3 is 14 residues. CDR1 is SQVTM, CDR2 ANQGSEA, per germline. Sequenced material: PBMCs. This rearrangement joins TRBV29-1 to TRBJ2-4; 8 bases fit TRBD1. This receptor was obtained from a man younger than 45 in good health and CMV-seronegative. The CDR3 loop is CSVVGQEAKNIQYF. CDR3 nucleotides: TGCAGCGTTGTGGGACAGGAAGCCAAAAACATTCAGTACTTC.